The 2 T cell receptor beta chains in this list originate from one sample, sequenced in a study of blood T cell repertoires in COVID-19. Only in-frame clones appear in the TCRdb table, and some are missing; sequencing was by immunoSEQ multiplex PCR. The repertoire includes some 140,000 clones, 84% of them detected once, and about 5.5% sits in the top ten. The sample was PBMCs or T cells enriched from blood (not recorded which). The origin of the receptors is a man in his forties with acute COVID-19.

This chain links TRBV9 with TRBJ1-2; possible D gene TRBD1, 5 bases. V was cut by 3 bases and J by 5 bases, with 14 bases left in between. The germline gives CDR1 SGDLS, CDR2 YYNGEE. This CDR3 is 14 amino acids long. The CDR3 nucleotides are TGTGCCAGCAGCGCCGGGGACCGGGGGTATGGCTACACCTTC. Amino acids: CASSAGDRGYGYTF.

CDR3: CASPPGTGHTGELFF. Here the CDR3 DNA reads TGTGCCAGCCCACCCGGGACAGGTCACACCGGGGAGCTGTTTTTT. This chain connects TRBV11-3 to TRBJ2-2; 8 bases map to TRBD1. The CDR3 consists of 15 residues. The V gene's germline CDR1 is SGHNT and CDR2 YENEEA. The trim removed 8 bases at V and 3 bases at J, leaving 8 bases unmatched.